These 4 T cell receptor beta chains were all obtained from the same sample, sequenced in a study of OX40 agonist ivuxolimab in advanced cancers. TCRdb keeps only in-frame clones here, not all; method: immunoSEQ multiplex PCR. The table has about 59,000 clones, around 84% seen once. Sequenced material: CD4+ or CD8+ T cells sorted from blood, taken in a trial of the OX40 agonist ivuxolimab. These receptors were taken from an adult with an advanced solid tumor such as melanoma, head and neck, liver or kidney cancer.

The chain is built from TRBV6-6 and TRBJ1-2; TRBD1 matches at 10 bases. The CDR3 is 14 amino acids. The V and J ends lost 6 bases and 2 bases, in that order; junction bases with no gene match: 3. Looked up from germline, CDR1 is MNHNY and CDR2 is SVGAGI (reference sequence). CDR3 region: CASSGTGANYGYTF. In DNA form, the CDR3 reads TGTGCCAGCAGCGGGACAGGGGCGAACTATGGCTACACCTTC.

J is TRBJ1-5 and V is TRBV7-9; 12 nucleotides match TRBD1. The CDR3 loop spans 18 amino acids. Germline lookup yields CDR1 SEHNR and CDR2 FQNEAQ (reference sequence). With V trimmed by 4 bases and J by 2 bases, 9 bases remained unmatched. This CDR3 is CASSSGTGGFRGNQPQHF. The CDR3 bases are TGTGCCAGCAGCTCCGGGACAGGGGGCTTTAGGGGCAATCAGCCCCAGCATTTT.

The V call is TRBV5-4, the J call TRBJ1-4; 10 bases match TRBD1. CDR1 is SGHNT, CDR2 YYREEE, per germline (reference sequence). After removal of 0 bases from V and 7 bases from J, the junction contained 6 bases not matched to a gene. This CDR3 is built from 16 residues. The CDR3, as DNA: TGTGCCAGCAGCTTGGCGGGGACAGGGGAGGGTGAAAAACTGTTTTTT. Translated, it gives CASSLAGTGEGEKLFF.

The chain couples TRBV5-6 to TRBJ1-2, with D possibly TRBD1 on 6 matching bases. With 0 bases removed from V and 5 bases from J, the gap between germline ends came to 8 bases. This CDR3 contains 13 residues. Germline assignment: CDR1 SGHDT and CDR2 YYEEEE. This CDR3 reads CASSLGTAYGYTF. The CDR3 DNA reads TGTGCCAGCAGCTTGGGGACAGCATATGGCTACACCTTC.